The 27 T cell receptor beta chains below were found in one sample sequenced in a study of OX40 agonist ivuxolimab in advanced cancers. Assay: immunoSEQ multiplex PCR; the TCRdb copy retains only in-frame clones and omits some. Of 80,000 to 100,000 clones detected, roughly nine tenths appear once; the ten largest clones hold 0.4% to 0.65%. Material: CD4+ or CD8+ T cells sorted from blood, obtained in a trial of the OX40 agonist ivuxolimab. These receptors were obtained from an adult with an advanced solid tumor such as melanoma, head and neck, liver or kidney cancer.

In this sample, this clone turned up a few times. The CDR3 coding sequence is TGCAGCGTTGTTCGTAATCGGGGGAACACTGAAGCTTTCTTT. Translation: CSVVRNRGNTEAFF. V is TRBV29-1 and J is TRBJ1-1; no clear D. This CDR3 is built from 14 residues. Germline loops: CDR1 SQVTM, CDR2 ANQGSEA. V lost 4 bases and J 1 base, leaving 13 bases between the germline ends.

This rearrangement joins TRBV5-1 to TRBJ1-2; the D gene is possibly TRBD1 (5 bases). V dropped 0 bases and J dropped 7 bases, with 10 bases sitting between them. Per germline, CDR1 SGHRS and CDR2 YFSETQ. The CDR3 totals 13 residues. This CDR3 is CASSLGQGTGYTF. CDR3 sequence (DNA): TGCGCCAGCAGCTTGGGGCAGGGCACTGGCTACACCTTC.

This chain joins TRBV9 and TRBJ2-3; D unclear. Germline V gives CDR1 SGDLS, CDR2 YYNGEE. V shed 0 bases and J shed 0 bases, with 5 bases lying between them. This CDR3 comprises 14 residues. The CDR3 bases are TGTGCCAGCAGCGTAGCACAGAGCACAGATACGCAGTATTTT. Residues: CASSVAQSTDTQYF.

The rearrangement joins TRBV7-2 to TRBJ1-2; no reliable D call. The germline V gene has CDR1 SGHTA and CDR2 FQGNSA. This CDR3 is 16 amino acids long. V lost 4 bases to trimming and J lost 0 bases, with 15 bases between them. CDR3 protein: CASSWEAARANYGYTF. Written as DNA, the CDR3 is TGTGCCAGCAGCTGGGAGGCCGCCCGAGCTAACTATGGCTACACCTTC.

This clone was recorded once. The gene calls are TRBV2 and TRBJ1-2, with D possibly being TRBD1 (5 bases). This CDR3 is built from 12 residues. CDR1 is SNHLY, CDR2 FYNNEI, per germline. V was cut by 3 bases and J by 12 bases, with 14 bases left in between. Written as DNA, the CDR3 is TGTGCCAGCAGTGAGCAGGGCCCGGAGCACACCTTC. Encoded protein: CASSEQGPEHTF.

The rearrangement uses TRBV7-3 and TRBJ2-2, with 8 bases aligning to TRBD2. V dropped 2 bases and J dropped 6; count of bases not matched to a gene: 5. Germline assignment: CDR1 SGHTA and CDR2 FQGTGA. The CDR3 is 15 amino acids. CDR3: CASSLYAGGPGELFF. The CDR3 region has the DNA TGTGCCAGCAGCTTATACGCGGGGGGCCCCGGGGAGCTGTTTTTT. The entire variable domain, with the rest obtained from reference TRBV7-3 and TRBJ2-2, is as follows: GAGVSQTPSNKVTEKGKYVELRCDPISGHTALYWYRQSLGQGPEFLIYFQGTGAADDSGLPNDRFFAVRPEGSVSTLKIQRTERGDSAVYLCASSLYAGGPGELFFGEGSRLTVL.

The chain couples TRBV29-1 to TRBJ2-1; D gene uncertain. Per the germline V gene, CDR1 is SQVTM and CDR2 is ANQGSEA. CDR3 length: 15 residues. The germline V and J ends were trimmed by 5 bases and 8 bases, with 22 bases remaining between them. The CDR3, as DNA: TGCAGCGTTCCCCCGGCTGGCGGCACCAACGATGAGCAGTTCTTC. Amino acid sequence: CSVPPAGGTNDEQFF.

The J gene is TRBJ2-7, the V gene TRBV7-2; D is undetermined. Trimming took 5 bases from V and 0 from J, leaving 8 bases between them. This CDR3 is 13 amino acids long. In germline, CDR1 is SGHTA, CDR2 FQGNSA. The CDR3 sequence: CASSASSSYEQYF. The DNA for the CDR3 is TGTGCCAGCAGCGCCTCGAGCTCCTACGAGCAGTACTTC. The whole variable domain, filled in from reference TRBV7-2 and TRBJ2-7, reads GAGVSQSPSNKVTEKGKDVELRCDPISGHTALYWYRQSLGQGLEFLIYFQGNSAPDKSGLPSDRFSAERTGGSVSTLTIQRTQQEDSAVYLCASSASSSYEQYFGPGTRLTVT.

The chain couples TRBV9 to TRBJ2-1; D gene ambiguous. The CDR3 is 16 amino acids. V shed 3 bases and J shed 4 bases, with 17 bases lying between them. CDR1 and CDR2 (germline): SGDLS, YYNGEE. CDR3 loop: CASSAELRPTYNEQFF. In DNA form, the CDR3 reads TGTGCCAGCAGCGCCGAACTTAGACCGACATACAATGAGCAGTTCTTC.

The chain combines TRBV6-1 with TRBJ1-3; unclear D gene. Germline loops: CDR1 MNHNS, CDR2 SASEGT. The CDR3 contains 15 residues. V was shortened by 4 bases and J by 5 bases, with 15 bases between the two germline ends. The CDR3: CASSVTANSRNTIYF. The CDR3 DNA sequence: TGTGCCAGCAGTGTCACAGCTAATTCTAGAAACACCATATATTTT.

The table lists this clone with a count of one. The chain employs TRBV6-1 and TRBJ2-5; TRBD1 matches 10 bases. Matching the DNA end better, TRBJ2-7 makes the J call doubtful. Per the germline V gene, CDR1 is MNHNS and CDR2 is SASEGT. The CDR3 consists of 14 residues. The CDR3 region is CASSRTGGIYEQYF. The CDR3 region has the DNA TGTGCCAGCAGTCGGACAGGGGGTATCTACGAGCAGTACTTC.

The chain uses TRBV19 and TRBJ1-1, with D hard to call. The germline V and J ends were trimmed by 7 bases and 0 bases, with 12 bases remaining between them. CDR1 and CDR2 from the germline V gene are LNHDA and SQIVND (reference sequence). This CDR3 is 14 amino acids long. Here the CDR3 reads CASTRYFMNTEAFF. In DNA, the CDR3 is TGTGCCAGTACCAGGTATTTCATGAACACTGAAGCTTTCTTT.

The J gene is TRBJ2-7, the V gene TRBV18; 7 positions match TRBD1. CDR1 is KGHSH and CDR2 is LQKENI in the germline V gene. V gave up 2 bases and J gave up 6 bases; unmatched junction bases: 10. The CDR3 is made up of 15 amino acids. The CDR3 spells CASSPYPRGGLEQYF. The DNA for the CDR3 is TGTGCCAGCTCACCATACCCACGAGGGGGCCTCGAGCAGTACTTC. The entire variable domain, with the rest obtained from reference TRBV18 and TRBJ2-7, is as follows: NAGVMQNPRHLVRRRGQEARLRCSPMKGHSHVYWYRQLPEEGLKFMVYLQKENIIDESGMPKERFSAEFPKEGPSILRIQQVVRGDSAAYFCASSPYPRGGLEQYFGPGTRLTVT.

The chain employs TRBV2 and TRBJ1-2, with D perhaps matching TRBD1 (5 bases). Trimming took off 10 bases at V and 8 bases at J, with 26 bases between the two ends. This CDR3 is 15 amino acids long. CDR1 and CDR2 from the germline V gene are SNHLY and FYNNEI. CDR3 region: CATEEVIGAGGGYTF. The DNA of the CDR3 is TGTGCCACCGAGGAGGTCATTGGGGCCGGAGGAGGCTACACCTTC.

The chain employs TRBV27 and TRBJ2-7; no clear D gene. The CDR3 consists of 13 residues. CDR1 and CDR2 (germline): MNHEY, SMNVEV (reference sequence). The ends were cut back, 8 bases at V and 4 bases at J, with 15 bases in the middle. CDR3 amino acids: CASGPFPQYEQYF. For the CDR3, the DNA is TGTGCCAGCGGGCCCTTCCCTCAATACGAGCAGTACTTC.

V is TRBV7-9 and J is TRBJ1-3; no definite D call. The CDR3 is made up of 12 amino acids. Per germline, CDR1 SEHNR and CDR2 FQNEAQ (reference sequence). V shed 0 bases and J shed 3 bases, with 0 bases lying between them. CDR3 DNA sequence: TGTGCCAGCAGCTTAGCTGGAAACACCATATATTTT. Amino acid sequence: CASSLAGNTIYF. The whole variable domain, remainder taken from reference TRBV7-9 and TRBJ1-3, is DTGVSQNPRHKITKRGQNVTFRCDPISEHNRLYWYRQTLGQGPEFLTYFQNEAQLEKSRLLSDRFSAERPKGSFSTLEIQRTEQGDSAMYLCASSLAGNTIYFGEGSWLTVV.

This clone was seen a handful of times. The chain carries TRBV4-2 and TRBJ1-1, with no clear D. V gave up 4 bases and J gave up 1 base, with 10 bases separating them. Germline values: CDR1 LGHNA, CDR2 YNFKEQ. There are 14 residues in the CDR3. In DNA form, the CDR3 reads TGTGCCAGCAGCCGCAATCAGGAGAACACTGAAGCTTTCTTT. Its protein is CASSRNQENTEAFF.

This clone is a singleton in its sample. V is TRBV5-6 and J is TRBJ1-1; D unclear. The CDR3 loop spans 13 amino acids. V dropped 6 bases and J dropped 7 bases, with 16 bases sitting between them. Germline V lookup: CDR1 SGHDT, CDR2 YYEEEE. CDR3 residues: CASTDSWGIEAFF. For the CDR3, the DNA is TGTGCCAGCACGGACTCCTGGGGAATTGAAGCTTTCTTT.

The table lists this clone with a count of one. This chain uses TRBV5-1 with TRBJ2-1; TRBD1 matches at 7 bases. Germline V gene sequence: CDR1 SGHRS, CDR2 YFSETQ. J was trimmed by 8 bases and V by 4 bases; bases with no gene match: 9. The CDR3 length is 14 residues. The CDR3 bases are TGCGCCAGCAGCATGGACAGGCCAAGGGATGAGCAGTTCTTC. Translating it yields CASSMDRPRDEQFF. The variable domain in full, with the rest retrieved from reference TRBV5-1 and TRBJ2-1, is KAGVTQTPRYLIKTRGQQVTLSCSPISGHRSVSWYQQTPGQGLQFLFEYFSETQRNKGNFPGRFSGRQFSNSRSEMNVSTLELGDSALYLCASSMDRPRDEQFFGPGTRLTVL.

J is TRBJ1-1 and V is TRBV10-3; D is ambiguous. The CDR3 covers 13 residues. Trimming took off 6 bases at V and 1 base at J, with 9 bases between the two ends. The germline V gene has CDR1 ENHRY and CDR2 SYGVKD. As DNA, the CDR3 is TGTGCCATCAGCGGCAGCTCGAACACTGAAGCTTTCTTT. Translating it yields CAISGSSNTEAFF.

In its sample, this clone was seen a few times. The chain carries TRBV9 and TRBJ2-3, with a possible D match to TRBD2 (5 bases). Germline CDR1 and CDR2: SGDLS and YYNGEE. This CDR3 region has 13 residues. V lost 5 bases to trimming and J lost 1 base, with 8 bases between them. For the CDR3, the DNA is TGTGCCAGCAGATCGGAGGGCACAGATACGCAGTATTTT. The encoded protein is CASRSEGTDTQYF.

The J gene is TRBJ2-3, the V gene TRBV7-6; D possibly corresponds to TRBD2 (7 bases). Looked up from germline, CDR1 is SGHVS and CDR2 is FNYEAQ. The germline V and J ends were trimmed by 1 base and 2 bases, with 10 bases remaining between them. This CDR3 spans 15 amino acids. The CDR3 nucleotides read TGTGCCAGCAGCTTAGTCGCGGGGGCCACAGATACGCAGTATTTT. Its translation is CASSLVAGATDTQYF.

A word on this clone: Other DNA sequences from this sample encode an identical CDR3 as well. The CDR3 DNA is TGTGCCAGCAGCGACCAAAGACAGGGGGGTCTAGGCTACACCTTC. Amino acid sequence: CASSDQRQGGLGYTF. V and J are TRBV9 and TRBJ1-2; 9 positions match TRBD1. The germline gives CDR1 SGDLS, CDR2 YYNGEE. V trimming: 3 bases; J trimming: 8 bases; junction bases outside the gene matches: 11. The CDR3 extends over 15 amino acids.

This clone is a singleton in its sample. The rearrangement uses TRBV9 and TRBJ2-1; perhaps TRBD2 as D (5 bases). This CDR3 comprises 16 residues. Trimming removed 1 base at V and 1 base at J, with 12 bases between. Germline CDR1 is SGDLS and CDR2 is YYNGEE. The DNA of the CDR3 is TGTGCCAGCAGCGTATATACTAGTGGGTCCTACAATGAGCAGTTCTTC. Translated: CASSVYTSGSYNEQFF. Full variable domain (missing parts from reference TRBV9 and TRBJ2-1): DSGVTQTPKHLITATGQRVTLRCSPRSGDLSVYWYQQSLDQGLQFLIQYYNGEERAKGNILERFSAQQFPDLHSELNLSSLELGDSALYFCASSVYTSGSYNEQFFGPGTRLTVL.

V and J are TRBV7-2 and TRBJ1-3; a weak D match, TRBD1 (5 bases). With 7 bases removed from V and 2 bases from J, the gap between germline ends came to 12 bases. Germline-derived CDR1 and CDR2 are SGHTA and FQGNSA. The CDR3 spans 14 residues. The CDR3 region is CASTLGGAGNTIYF. The CDR3 DNA reads TGTGCCAGCACCCTGGGAGGGGCTGGAAACACCATATATTTT. Using reference TRBV7-2 and TRBJ1-3 for the parts outside the CDR3, the full variable domain is GAGVSQSPSNKVTEKGKDVELRCDPISGHTALYWYRQSLGQGLEFLIYFQGNSAPDKSGLPSDRFSAERTGGSVSTLTIQRTQQEDSAVYLCASTLGGAGNTIYFGEGSWLTVV.

V and J are TRBV14 and TRBJ1-2; TRBD1 matches at 8 bases. The CDR3 runs 13 residues. The germline CDR1 and CDR2 sequences are SGHDN and FVKESK. Losses at the gene ends were 6 bases for V and 6 bases for J; bases not matched to a gene: 6. CDR3 sequence reads: CASRRSTGDGYTF. CDR3 in DNA: TGTGCCAGCAGACGTTCGACAGGGGATGGCTACACCTTC.

The chain has TRBV6-4 and TRBJ2-3, with 7 positions matching TRBD1. The CDR3 has 14 residues. Germline V gene lookup returns CDR1 MRHNA and CDR2 SNTAGT. V trimming: 8 bases; J trimming: 2 bases; junction bases outside the gene matches: 7. The CDR3: CASSGQPNTDTQYF. The CDR3 coding sequence is TGTGCCAGCTCGGGACAGCCTAACACAGATACGCAGTATTTT.